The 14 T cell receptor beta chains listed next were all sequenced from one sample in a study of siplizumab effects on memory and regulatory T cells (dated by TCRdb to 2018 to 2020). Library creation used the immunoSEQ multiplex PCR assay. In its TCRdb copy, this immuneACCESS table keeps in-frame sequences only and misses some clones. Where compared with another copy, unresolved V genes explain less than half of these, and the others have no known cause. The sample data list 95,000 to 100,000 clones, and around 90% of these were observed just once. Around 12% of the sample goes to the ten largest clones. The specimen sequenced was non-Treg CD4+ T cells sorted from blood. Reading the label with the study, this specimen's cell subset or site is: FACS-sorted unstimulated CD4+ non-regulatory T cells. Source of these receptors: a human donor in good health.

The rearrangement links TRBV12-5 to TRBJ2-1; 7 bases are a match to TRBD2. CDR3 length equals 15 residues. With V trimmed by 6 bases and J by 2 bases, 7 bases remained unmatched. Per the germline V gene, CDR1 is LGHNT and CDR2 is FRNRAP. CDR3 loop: CASGESGATYNEQFF. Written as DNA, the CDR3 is TGTGCTAGTGGGGAGAGCGGGGCTACCTACAATGAGCAGTTCTTC. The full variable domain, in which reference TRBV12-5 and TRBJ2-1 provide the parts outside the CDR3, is DARVTQTPRHKVTEMGQEVTMRCQPILGHNTVFWYRQTMMQGLELLAYFRNRAPLDDSGMPKDRFSAEMPDATLATLKIQPSEPRDSAVYFCASGESGATYNEQFFGPGTRLTVL.

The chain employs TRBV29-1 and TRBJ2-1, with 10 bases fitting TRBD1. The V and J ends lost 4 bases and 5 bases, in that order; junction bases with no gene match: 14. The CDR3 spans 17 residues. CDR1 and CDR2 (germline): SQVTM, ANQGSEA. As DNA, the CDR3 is TGCAGCGTTGGCGGGGACAGGGGTCGGTCGGGAAACAATGAGCAGTTCTTC. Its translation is CSVGGDRGRSGNNEQFF.

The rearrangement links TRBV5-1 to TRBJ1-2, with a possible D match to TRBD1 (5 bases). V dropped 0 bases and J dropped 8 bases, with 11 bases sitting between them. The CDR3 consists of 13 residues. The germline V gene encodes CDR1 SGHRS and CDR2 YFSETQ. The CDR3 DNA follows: TGCGCCAGCAGCTTGGTGGGGGGTGAAGGCTACACCTTC. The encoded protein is CASSLVGGEGYTF.

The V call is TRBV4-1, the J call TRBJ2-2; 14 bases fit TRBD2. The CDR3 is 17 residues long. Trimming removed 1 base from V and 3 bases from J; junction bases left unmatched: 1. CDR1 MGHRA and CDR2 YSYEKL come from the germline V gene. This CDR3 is CASSQGLAGGYTGELFF. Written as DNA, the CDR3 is TGCGCCAGCAGCCAAGGACTAGCGGGAGGGTACACCGGGGAGCTGTTTTTT.

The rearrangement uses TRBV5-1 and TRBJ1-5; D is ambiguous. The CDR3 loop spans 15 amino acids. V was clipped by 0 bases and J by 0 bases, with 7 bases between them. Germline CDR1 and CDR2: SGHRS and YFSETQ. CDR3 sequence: CASSLEPGSNQPQHF. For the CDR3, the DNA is TGCGCCAGCAGCTTGGAACCCGGTAGCAATCAGCCCCAGCATTTT.

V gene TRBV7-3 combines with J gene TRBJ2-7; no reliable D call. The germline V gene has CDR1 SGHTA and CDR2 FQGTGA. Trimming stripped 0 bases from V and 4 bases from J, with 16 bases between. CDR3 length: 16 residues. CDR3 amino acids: CASSLTPISRMYEQYF. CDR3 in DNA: TGTGCCAGCAGCTTAACGCCGATCAGTAGAATGTACGAGCAGTACTTC.

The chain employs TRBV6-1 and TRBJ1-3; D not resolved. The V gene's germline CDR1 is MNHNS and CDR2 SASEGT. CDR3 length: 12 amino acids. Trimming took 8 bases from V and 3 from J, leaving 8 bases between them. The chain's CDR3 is CASAEFGNTIYF. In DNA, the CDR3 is TGTGCCAGCGCGGAGTTTGGAAACACCATATATTTT.

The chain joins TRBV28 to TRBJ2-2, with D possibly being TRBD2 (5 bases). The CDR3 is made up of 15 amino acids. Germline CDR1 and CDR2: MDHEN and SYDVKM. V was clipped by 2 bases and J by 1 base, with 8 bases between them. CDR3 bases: TGTGCCAGCAGTTTAACCGGGATGAACACCGGGGAGCTGTTTTTT. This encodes CASSLTGMNTGELFF. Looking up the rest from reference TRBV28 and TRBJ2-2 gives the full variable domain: DVKVTQSSRYLVKRTGEKVFLECVQDMDHENMFWYRQDPGLGLRLIYFSYDVKMKEKGDIPEGYSVSREKKERFSLILESASTNQTSMYLCASSLTGMNTGELFFGEGSRLTVL.

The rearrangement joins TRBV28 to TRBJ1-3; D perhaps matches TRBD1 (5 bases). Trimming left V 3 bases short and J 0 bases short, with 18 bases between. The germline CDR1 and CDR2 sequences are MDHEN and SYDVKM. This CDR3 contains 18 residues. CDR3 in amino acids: CASSFNLGRRISGNTIYF. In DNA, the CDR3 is TGTGCCAGCAGTTTTAATCTGGGACGGCGGATCTCTGGAAACACCATATATTTT.

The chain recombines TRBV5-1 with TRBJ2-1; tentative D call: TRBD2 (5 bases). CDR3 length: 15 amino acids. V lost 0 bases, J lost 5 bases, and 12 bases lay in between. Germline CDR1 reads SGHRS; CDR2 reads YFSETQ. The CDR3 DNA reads TGCGCCAGCAGCTTGGGAGGGTACAACGACAATGAGCAGTTCTTC. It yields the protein CASSLGGYNDNEQFF.

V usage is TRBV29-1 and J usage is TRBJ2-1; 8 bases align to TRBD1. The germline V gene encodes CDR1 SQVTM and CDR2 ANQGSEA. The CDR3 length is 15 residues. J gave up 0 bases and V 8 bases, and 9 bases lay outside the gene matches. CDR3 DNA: TGCAGCATAATGAAGGACAGGGCCTCCTACAATGAGCAGTTCTTC. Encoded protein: CSIMKDRASYNEQFF.

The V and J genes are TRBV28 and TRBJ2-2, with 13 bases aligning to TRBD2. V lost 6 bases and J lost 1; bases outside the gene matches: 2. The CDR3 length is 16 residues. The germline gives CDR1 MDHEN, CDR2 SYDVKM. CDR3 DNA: TGTGCCAGCAGGGGGACTAGCGGGAAGAACACCGGGGAGCTGTTTTTT. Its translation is CASRGTSGKNTGELFF.

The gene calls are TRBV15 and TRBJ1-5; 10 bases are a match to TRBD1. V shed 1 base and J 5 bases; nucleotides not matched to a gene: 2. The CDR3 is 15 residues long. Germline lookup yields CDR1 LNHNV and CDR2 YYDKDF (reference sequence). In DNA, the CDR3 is TGTGCCACCAGCAGAGGGGACAGGGGTTATCAGCCCCAGCATTTT. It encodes CATSRGDRGYQPQHF.

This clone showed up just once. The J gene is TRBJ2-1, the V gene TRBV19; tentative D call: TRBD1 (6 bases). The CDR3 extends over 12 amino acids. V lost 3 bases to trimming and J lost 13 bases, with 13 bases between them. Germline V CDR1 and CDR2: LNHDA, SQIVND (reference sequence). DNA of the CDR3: TGTGCCAGTAGTATCCCAGGGGCGATTCAGTTCTTC. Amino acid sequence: CASSIPGAIQFF.